The 9 T cell receptor beta chains below come from one sample, sequenced in a study of blood T cell repertoires in COVID-19. TCRdb keeps only in-frame clones here, not all; method: immunoSEQ multiplex PCR. This sample yields roughly 250,000 clones, of which about 76% are seen a single time; roughly 2.9% belongs to the top ten. The specimen was peripheral blood. The receptors shown here come from a woman aged 55-70 years with active or convalescent COVID-19.

The V call is TRBV27, the J call TRBJ2-7; D remains unclear. Trimming shortened V by 4 bases and J by 4 bases, and 17 bases separated the two germline ends. The CDR3 has 15 residues. Germline assignment: CDR1 MNHEY and CDR2 SMNVEV (reference sequence). The CDR3 DNA follows: TGTGCCAGCAGTTCCCGCGAGTGGTCCCTATACGAGCAGTACTTC. This sequence encodes CASSSREWSLYEQYF.

The chain is built from TRBV29-1 and TRBJ2-6; D gene ambiguous. The CDR3 consists of 15 residues. Trimming left V 3 bases short and J 0 bases short, with 9 bases between. Germline CDR1 SQVTM, CDR2 ANQGSEA. The CDR3 nucleotides read TGCAGCGTTGATAGCTCGTACTCTGGGGCCAACGTCCTGACTTTC. This codes for CSVDSSYSGANVLTF.

This clone showed up just a few times. J is TRBJ1-2 and V is TRBV19; the D gene is possibly TRBD1 (5 bases). This CDR3 comprises 17 residues. Germline CDR1 LNHDA, CDR2 SQIVND (reference sequence). V was pared by 3 bases and J by 8 bases, with 25 bases between. The CDR3 region has the DNA TGTGCCAGTAGTATTCCCCAGGCCAGGGTACGAAGAGACGGCTACACCTTC. This encodes CASSIPQARVRRDGYTF. The whole variable domain, remainder taken from reference TRBV19 and TRBJ1-2, is DGGITQSPKYLFRKEGQNVTLSCEQNLNHDAMYWYRQDPGQGLRLIYYSQIVNDFQKGDIAEGYSVSREKKESFPLTVTSAQKNPTAFYLCASSIPQARVRRDGYTFGSGTRLTVV.

The chain combines TRBV5-1 with TRBJ1-2; D may be TRBD1 (6 bases). V was cut by 0 bases and J by 1 base, with 13 bases left in between. The CDR3 runs 16 residues. Germline lookup yields CDR1 SGHRS and CDR2 YFSETQ. CDR3: CASSLGPDRVNYGYTF. The CDR3 coding sequence is TGCGCCAGCAGCTTGGGGCCGGACAGAGTTAACTATGGCTACACCTTC.

The genes are TRBV11-1 and TRBJ2-7; 9 nucleotides align to TRBD1. This CDR3 region has 12 residues. Looked up from germline, CDR1 is SGHAT and CDR2 is FQDESV (reference sequence). The V and J ends lost 4 bases and 11 bases, in that order; junction bases with no gene match: 6. CDR3 amino acids: CASSSLQGAEYF. CDR3 sequence (DNA): TGTGCCAGCAGCTCCCTACAGGGGGCGGAGTACTTC.

The V and J genes are TRBV6-5 and TRBJ2-7; TRBD2 matches at 10 bases. The V gene's germline CDR1 is MNHEY and CDR2 SVGAGI. This CDR3 spans 15 amino acids. V shed 1 base, J shed 7 bases, and the junction held 7 bases outside the gene matches. The DNA for the CDR3 is TGTGCCAGCAGTTACTGGCTAGCGGGGGCTCGGGAGCAGTACTTC. Its protein is CASSYWLAGAREQYF.

This clone was counted once. V is TRBV14 and J is TRBJ2-7; 8 nucleotides line up with TRBD1. The germline V gene has CDR1 SGHDN and CDR2 FVKESK. The CDR3 sequence is 16 residues long. With V trimmed by 4 bases and J by 5 bases, 13 bases remained unmatched. CDR3 nucleotide sequence: TGTGCCAGCAGCCCTATATGGACAGGGCGATGGGACGAGCAGTACTTC. This codes for CASSPIWTGRWDEQYF.

This clone was counted at least ten times. The J gene is TRBJ2-3, the V gene TRBV6-5; 7 nucleotides align to TRBD2. The CDR3 has 14 amino acids. The V gene end was trimmed by 3 bases and the J gene end by 2 bases; junction bases not matched to a gene: 2. Per germline, CDR1 MNHEY and CDR2 SVGAGI. CDR3 DNA sequence: TGTGCCAGCAGTTATCTAGCGGACACAGATACGCAGTATTTT. Residues: CASSYLADTDTQYF.

The J gene is TRBJ1-2, the V gene TRBV19; 7 nucleotides agree with TRBD1. The CDR3 totals 13 residues. Germline CDR1 is LNHDA and CDR2 is SQIVND (reference sequence). The V segment lost 1 base and the J segment 8 bases; nucleotides outside the gene matches: 4. The CDR3 protein is CASSIGGGKGYTF. The CDR3, as DNA: TGTGCCAGTAGTATAGGAGGGGGCAAAGGCTACACCTTC.